The clone carrying this T cell receptor beta chain came up a few times. Its antigen is undetermined. This sample was included in a study of beta chain features in type 1 diabetes. General study results and limits: For patients, the naive, central memory and Treg TCRB repertoires appeared more alike than for healthy donors. Among all four CD4+ subsets, Type 1 diabetes patients had TCRB CDR3s that were moderately but significantly shorter.

Sequenced material consisted of expressed TCRB transcripts (all of the isolated RNA was reverse transcribed). Naive, central memory and regulatory T cell samples came to a mean of around 3.5 million reads. Assay used: immunoSEQ multiplex PCR; TCRdb lists only in-frame clones, some missing. The repertoire holds 680,000 or so clones, with around 15% as singletons. Per the germline V gene, CDR1 is SEHNR and CDR2 is FQNEAQ (reference sequence). With 2 bases removed from V and 4 bases from J, the gap between germline ends came to 14 bases. The length of the CDR3 is 15 residues. The TCR was taken from a man younger than 35 with type 1 diabetes. V and J are TRBV7-9 and TRBJ1-2; no firm D call. The source material was naive CD4+ T cells from blood. CDR3 nucleotide sequence: TGTGCCAGCAGCTTAACGAACGCCCCAGGCTATGGCTACACCTTC. Its protein is CASSLTNAPGYGYTF.